This T cell receptor beta chain was sequenced during a study of blood T cell repertoires in COVID-19. Study overall: Sources were T cells, B-cell-depleted T cells, or PBMCs; the material itself was cDNA or gDNA.

Source study methods: Scientists estimated how many nucleated cells there were by amplifying reference gene primers. Sequenced by immunoSEQ multiplex PCR; TCRdb stores in-frame clones only, minus some. The V and J calls and clone size are taken from that table; D and trimming were inferred from the DNA. In the table there are a few hundred thousand clones, roughly 85% of which are singletons. V dropped 5 bases and J dropped 10; count of bases not matched to a gene: 10. The CDR3 spans 14 residues. CDR1 is SGHNT, CDR2 YENEEA, per germline. Participant-reported clinical history was the basis for cohort assignment.

The sequence was obtained from a woman aged 40 to 55 with acute COVID-19. Sequenced sample: PBMCs or T cells enriched from blood (not recorded which). The J gene is TRBJ2-1, the V gene TRBV11-3; TRBD1 matches at 8 bases. The CDR3 DNA follows: TGTGCCAGCAGCGATGGACAGGGTAGGGGGGAGCAGTTCTTC. It translates to CASSDGQGRGEQFF.